The rows below give T cell receptor beta chains drawn from one sample of a study of blood T cell repertoires in COVID-19. Assay: immunoSEQ multiplex PCR; the TCRdb copy retains only in-frame clones and omits some. The sample yields roughly 190,000 clones, around 84% seen once. The sample taken for sequencing was PBMCs or T cells enriched from blood (not recorded which). The receptors were sampled from a woman in her thirties who had recovered from COVID-19. The CDR3 runs from the conserved cysteine through the conserved F or W. Each record gives: clone size, V gene, J gene, D gene, CDR3 DNA, CDR3 protein. A D gene is named only where the DNA matches it firmly. Expanded clones get a size class; other rows say once, few or many, or leave the size out.

NA	TRBV19	TRBJ2-1	NA	TGTGCCACAATCCCCAGGGGTTCCTACAATGAGCAGTTCTTC	CATIPRGSYNEQFF
NA	TRBV4-1	TRBJ1-5	NA	TGCGCCAGCAGCCAAACGACAGTTAGCAATCAGCCCCAGCATTTT	CASSQTTVSNQPQHF
NA	TRBV2	TRBJ1-5	TRBD1	TGTGCCAGCAACCGGGACAGGAATCAGCCCCAGCATTTT	CASNRDRNQPQHF
once	TRBV5-6	TRBJ1-6	NA	TGTGCCAGCAGCTTGGAGACAGCTCCTAGGACCTATAATTCACCCCTCCACTTT	CASSLETAPRTYNSPLHF
few	TRBV5-1	TRBJ1-6	NA	TGCGCCAGCAGCTCTTCAGGACAGCTTTATAATTCACCCCTCCACTTT	CASSSSGQLYNSPLHF
NA	TRBV27	TRBJ2-1	TRBD1	TGTGCCAGCAGTTTTGGGGACAGGGTAGGGAATGAGCAGTTCTTC	CASSFGDRVGNEQFF
once	TRBV6-5	TRBJ1-4	NA	TGTGCCAGCACCGACCGGGGGGCGGAGAATGAAAAACTGTTTTTT	CASTDRGAENEKLFF
NA	TRBV6-5	TRBJ2-5	TRBD2	TGTGCCAGCAGTTACTCGACTAGCGGGGGTCAAGAGACCCAGTACTTC	CASSYSTSGGQETQYF
NA	TRBV27	TRBJ2-3	NA	TGTGCCAGCAGTTTAAGGGGCGGGGGCGCGCTGGTAGCAGATACGCAGTATTTT	CASSLRGGGALVADTQYF
NA	TRBV6-5	TRBJ1-1	NA	TGTGCCAGCAGTCCTCTCGGGGGGAACACTGAAGCTTTCTTT	CASSPLGGNTEAFF
NA	TRBV7-6	TRBJ2-2	TRBD2	TGTGCCAGCAGCTTTTTGACTAGCCCCACCGGGGAGCTGTTTTTT	CASSFLTSPTGELFF
NA	TRBV19	TRBJ2-1	TRBD2	TGTGCCAGTAGTCCTACGAGTAGAGCGGGAGGGAGGGATGAGCAGTTCTTC	CASSPTSRAGGRDEQFF
many	TRBV9	TRBJ2-1	TRBD1	TGTGCCAGCAGCGTAGCTACAGGGGGCGGGGGCAATGAGCAGTTCTTC	CASSVATGGGGNEQFF
NA	TRBV30	TRBJ1-5	NA	TGTGCCTGGAGTGAAGGGAGGACTCAGCCCCAGCATTTT	CAWSEGRTQPQHF
NA	TRBV2	TRBJ2-3	TRBD2	TGTGCCAGCAGACCCATAGCGGGAGAGCCCACAGATACGCAGTATTTT	CASRPIAGEPTDTQYF
NA	TRBV10-3	TRBJ2-3	TRBD2	TGTGCCATCAGTGAGTCGGGGGGGAGCACAGATACGCAGTATTTT	CAISESGGSTDTQYF
NA	TRBV27	TRBJ2-7	NA	TGTGCCAGCAGTTTGAGGTTCGGCAGCCCCTACGAGCAGTACTTC	CASSLRFGSPYEQYF
once	TRBV6-2/TRBV6-3	TRBJ1-1	NA	TGTGCCAGCAGCTATTTTAGGGGAACTGAAGCTTTCTTT	CASSYFRGTEAFF
NA	TRBV27	TRBJ2-7	TRBD1	TGTGCCAGCAGTTCGGACGGGACAGGGTTCTACGAGCAGTACTTC	CASSSDGTGFYEQYF
NA	TRBV9	TRBJ1-1	TRBD1	TGTGCCAGCAGCGGGGCAGGGGGCCCCACTGAAGCTTTCTTT	CASSGAGGPTEAFF
NA	TRBV28	TRBJ1-1	TRBD1	TGTGCCAGCAGTCGGTCCCGGACAGGGGGCGTGGACACTGAAGCTTTCTTT	CASSRSRTGGVDTEAFF
NA	TRBV30	TRBJ1-2	NA	TGTGCCGGCCCGTCGATCCCAGCTAACTATGGCTACACCTTC	CAGPSIPANYGYTF
NA	TRBV7-8	TRBJ1-1	NA	TGTGCCAGCAGCTTAGCTGCGACAGGCACCCACACTGAAGCTTTCTTT	CASSLAATGTHTEAFF
once	TRBV4-2	TRBJ2-3	TRBD2	TGTGCCAGCAGCCGGGACTACTCTTACACAGATACGCAGTATTTT	CASSRDYSYTDTQYF
NA	TRBV28	TRBJ1-2	NA	TGTGCCAGCAGTACCCGAAGGGGGGGCGACTATGGCTACACCTTC	CASSTRRGGDYGYTF
NA	TRBV29-1	TRBJ2-1	NA	TGCAGCGCCGGGGGACAGTACAATGAGCAGTTCTTC	CSAGGQYNEQFF
NA	TRBV15	TRBJ1-3	NA	TGTGCCACCAGCAGAGAGAAAGAGGATCGTAACTCTGGAAACACCATATATTTT	CATSREKEDRNSGNTIYF
NA	TRBV15	TRBJ2-2	TRBD1	TGTGCCACCAGGAGGGGACAGCCGAACACCGGGGAGCTGTTTTTT	CATRRGQPNTGELFF
NA	TRBV5-1	TRBJ1-2	NA	TGCGCCAGCAGCTCTGACAGATCTCGCTACACCTTC	CASSSDRSRYTF
once	TRBV5-1	TRBJ1-1	TRBD1	TGCGCCAGCAGCTTCGGTCAGGGGGTTAGCACTGAAGCTTTCTTT	CASSFGQGVSTEAFF
once	TRBV29-1	TRBJ2-7	NA	TGCAGCGTCCGACAGCGCCCCTACGAGCAGTACTTC	CSVRQRPYEQYF
once	TRBV7-3	TRBJ2-1	TRBD2	TGTGCCAGCAGCTTTGTGGCTAGCGGGAGTCTAGTCCATGAGCAGTTCTTC	CASSFVASGSLVHEQFF
NA	TRBV4-2	TRBJ2-3	NA	TGTGCCAGCAGCCAAGGGGGCCGACTCCGAACAGATACGCAGTATTTT	CASSQGGRLRTDTQYF
NA	TRBV7-2	TRBJ1-1	NA	TGTGCCAGCAGCCGTACGAGGGCTCCTTTGAACACTGAAGCTTTCTTT	CASSRTRAPLNTEAFF
NA	TRBV28	TRBJ2-3	TRBD2	TGTGCCAGCAGTTCGGCTTTTAGCGGGAGGGTGCAGTATTTT	CASSSAFSGRVQYF
NA	TRBV5-4	TRBJ1-3	NA	TGTGCCAGCAGCTTACAGGCCATCGACAACACCATATATTTT	CASSLQAIDNTIYF
NA	TRBV28	TRBJ1-4	TRBD1	TGTGCCAGCAGGGGGACAGGGGGCGATCCTAATGAAAAACTGTTTTTT	CASRGTGGDPNEKLFF
NA	TRBV2	TRBJ2-5	NA	TGTGCCAGCAGTGAAGGAGGGCTAGGGGAGACCCAGTACTTC	CASSEGGLGETQYF
NA	TRBV2	TRBJ1-2	TRBD1	TGTGCCAGCAGTCTAAAGACAGGGGGCGACTATGGCTACACCTTC	CASSLKTGGDYGYTF
NA	TRBV6-5	TRBJ2-3	TRBD2	TGTGCCAGCAGTTTAACCAGTAGCGGGGCATCACCTTATTTT	CASSLTSSGASPYF
NA	TRBV28	TRBJ1-1	TRBD1	TGTGCCAGCAGTTTATCGGGACAGGGAGGTACTGAAGCTTTCTTT	CASSLSGQGGTEAFF
NA	TRBV19	TRBJ1-6	NA	TGTGCCAGTAACTTACAGGCGAGCTCCTATAATTCACCCCTCCACTTT	CASNLQASSYNSPLHF
NA	TRBV5-4	TRBJ1-6	NA	TGTGCCAGCAGCTTGGAGCAGGGAGGTAATTCACCCCTCCACTTT	CASSLEQGGNSPLHF
NA	TRBV10-2	TRBJ1-1	NA	TGCGCCAGCAGTGAGTCGCAGGTGACGAGGGTTGAAGCTTTCTTT	CASSESQVTRVEAFF
NA	TRBV6-5	TRBJ1-1	TRBD1	TGTGCCAGCAGTAACAAACAGGGGGCCAGGACTGAAGCTTTCTTT	CASSNKQGARTEAFF
few	TRBV5-1	TRBJ1-2	NA	TGCGCCAGCAGCTTGGGGGACATGATTAACTATGGCTACACCTTC	CASSLGDMINYGYTF
NA	TRBV6-6	TRBJ1-2	NA	TGTGCCAGCAGCCCACAGAGTAACTATGGCTACACCTTC	CASSPQSNYGYTF
NA	TRBV7-3	TRBJ2-1	TRBD2	TGTGCCAGCAGCTTAAGGGCCGCTAGCGGGAACTACAATGAGCAGTTCTTC	CASSLRAASGNYNEQFF
NA	TRBV19	TRBJ2-1	NA	TGTGCCAGTAGTATAGCGGGTAGCGGAGTGGGGGGGGCCAATGAGCAGTTCTTC	CASSIAGSGVGGANEQFF
NA	TRBV25-1	TRBJ2-1	NA	TGTGCCAGCAGTGGGTTTGGGAGCTCCTACAATGAGCAGTTCTTC	CASSGFGSSYNEQFF
once	TRBV11-2	TRBJ2-5	TRBD2	TGTGCCAGCAGCTTAGCGGGAGGGCCGTTGGAGACCCAGTACTTC	CASSLAGGPLETQYF
NA	TRBV9	TRBJ1-1	TRBD1	TGTGCCAGCAGCGTAGGGGGGGACAGGGCGCGTACTGAAGCTTTCTTT	CASSVGGDRARTEAFF